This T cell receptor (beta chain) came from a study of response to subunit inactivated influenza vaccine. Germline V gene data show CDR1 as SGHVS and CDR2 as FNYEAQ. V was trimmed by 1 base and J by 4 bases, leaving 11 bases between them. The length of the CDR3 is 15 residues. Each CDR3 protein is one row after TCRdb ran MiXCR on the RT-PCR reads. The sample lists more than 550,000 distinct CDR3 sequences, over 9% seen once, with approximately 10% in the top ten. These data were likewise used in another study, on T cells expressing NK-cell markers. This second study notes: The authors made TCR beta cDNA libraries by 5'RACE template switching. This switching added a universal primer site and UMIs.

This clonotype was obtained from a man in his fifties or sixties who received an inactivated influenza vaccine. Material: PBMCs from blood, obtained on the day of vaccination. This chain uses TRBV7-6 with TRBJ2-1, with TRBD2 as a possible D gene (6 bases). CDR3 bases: TGTGCCAGCAGCTTAGTCCCTAGCGAATACAATGAGCAGTTCTTC. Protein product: CASSLVPSEYNEQFF.